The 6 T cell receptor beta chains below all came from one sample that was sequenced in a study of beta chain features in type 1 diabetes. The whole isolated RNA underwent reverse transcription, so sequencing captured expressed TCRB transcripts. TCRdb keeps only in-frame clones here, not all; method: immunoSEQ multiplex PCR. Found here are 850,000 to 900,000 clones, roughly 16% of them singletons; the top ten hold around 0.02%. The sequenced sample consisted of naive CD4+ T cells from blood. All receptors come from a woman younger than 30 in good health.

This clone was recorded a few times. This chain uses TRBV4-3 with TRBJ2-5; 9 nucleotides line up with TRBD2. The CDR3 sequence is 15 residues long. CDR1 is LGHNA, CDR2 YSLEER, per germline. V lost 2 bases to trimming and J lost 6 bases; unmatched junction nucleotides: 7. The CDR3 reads CASSQSGLAGQTQYF. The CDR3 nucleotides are TGCGCCAGCAGCCAATCTGGGCTAGCGGGGCAGACCCAGTACTTC.

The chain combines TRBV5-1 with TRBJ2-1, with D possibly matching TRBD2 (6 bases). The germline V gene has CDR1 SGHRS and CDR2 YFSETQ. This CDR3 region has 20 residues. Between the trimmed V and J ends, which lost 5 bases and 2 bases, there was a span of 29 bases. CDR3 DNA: TGCGCCAGCAGACCCTGGCAAAACTACGGGAGCCTCTTAACCTACAATGAGCAGTTCTTC. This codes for CASRPWQNYGSLLTYNEQFF.

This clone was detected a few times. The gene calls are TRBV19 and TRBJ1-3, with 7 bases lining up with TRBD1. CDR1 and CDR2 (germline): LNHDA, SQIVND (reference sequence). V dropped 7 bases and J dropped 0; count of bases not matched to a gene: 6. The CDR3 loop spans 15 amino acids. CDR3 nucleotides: TGTGCCAGTACGAGAGGACAGGCCTCTGGAAACACCATATATTTT. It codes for CASTRGQASGNTIYF. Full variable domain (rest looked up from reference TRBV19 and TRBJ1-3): DGGITQSPKYLFRKEGQNVTLSCEQNLNHDAMYWYRQDPGQGLRLIYYSQIVNDFQKGDIAEGYSVSREKKESFPLTVTSAQKNPTAFYLCASTRGQASGNTIYFGEGSWLTVV.

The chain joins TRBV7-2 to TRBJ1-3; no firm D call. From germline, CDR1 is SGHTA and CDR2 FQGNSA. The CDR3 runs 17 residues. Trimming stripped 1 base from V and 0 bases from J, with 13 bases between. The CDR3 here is CASSLVSGRTSGNTIYF. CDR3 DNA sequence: TGTGCCAGCAGCTTAGTGTCCGGTCGCACCTCTGGAAACACCATATATTTT. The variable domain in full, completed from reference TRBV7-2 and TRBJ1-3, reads GAGVSQSPSNKVTEKGKDVELRCDPISGHTALYWYRQSLGQGLEFLIYFQGNSAPDKSGLPSDRFSAERTGGSVSTLTIQRTQQEDSAVYLCASSLVSGRTSGNTIYFGEGSWLTVV.

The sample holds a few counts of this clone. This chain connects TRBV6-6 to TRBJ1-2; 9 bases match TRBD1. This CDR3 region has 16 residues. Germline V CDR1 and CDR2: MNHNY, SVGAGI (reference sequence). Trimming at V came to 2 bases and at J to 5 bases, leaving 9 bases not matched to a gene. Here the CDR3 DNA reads TGTGCCAGCAGTTACACGCCCGACAGGGGGTCATATGGCTACACCTTC. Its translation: CASSYTPDRGSYGYTF.

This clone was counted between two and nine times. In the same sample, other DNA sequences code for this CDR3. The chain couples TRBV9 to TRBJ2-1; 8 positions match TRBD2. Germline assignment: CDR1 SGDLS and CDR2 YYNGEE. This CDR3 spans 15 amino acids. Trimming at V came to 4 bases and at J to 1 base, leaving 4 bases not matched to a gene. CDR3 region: CASSLSGSSYNEQFF. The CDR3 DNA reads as TGTGCCAGCAGCCTCAGCGGGAGTTCCTACAATGAGCAGTTCTTC.